These T cell receptor beta chains were read from a single sample in a study of T cell responses to AZD1222 COVID-19 vaccine. TCRdb's copy holds only in-frame clones and misses some; the assay was immunoSEQ multiplex PCR. The table records 80,000 or so clones, roughly 88% of them present only once. The sample was peripheral blood, taken on day 0 of MenACWY control vaccination. Receptors originate from an adult in good health. Each CDR3 is given with its conserved first and last residue. D genes are given only for firm matches. The size field is filled for only some rows; it gives once, few, many or a size class.

cdr3_aa	cdr3_nt	j_call	d_call	clone_size	cdr3_length	v_call
CASSEMGVDYGYTF	TGTGCCAGCAGTGAAATGGGGGTTGACTATGGCTACACCTTC	TRBJ1-2	.	.	14	TRBV6-1
CASSQDKHSGNTIYF	TGTGCCAGCTCGCAAGACAAGCACTCTGGAAACACCATATATTTT	TRBJ1-3	.	.	15	TRBV18
CASRDNSGNTIYF	TGTGCCAGCCGGGACAACTCTGGAAACACCATATATTTT	TRBJ1-3	.	.	13	TRBV14
CASRAGTGGETQYF	TGCGCCAGCAGGGCCGGGACAGGCGGGGAGACCCAGTACTTC	TRBJ2-5	TRBD1	.	14	TRBV5-1
CASSETAGAPGELFF	TGTGCCAGCAGCGAGACCGCCGGGGCCCCCGGGGAGCTGTTTTTT	TRBJ2-2	.	.	15	TRBV9
CASSGGTVSGNTIYF	TGTGCCAGCAGTGGGGGGACAGTCTCTGGAAACACCATATATTTT	TRBJ1-3	TRBD1	.	15	TRBV2
CASSPEAGRNQPQHF	TGCGCCAGCAGCCCGGAGGCAGGGAGGAATCAGCCCCAGCATTTT	TRBJ1-5	.	.	15	TRBV5-1
CASSIGGTFANEKLFF	TGTGCCAGTAGTATTGGGGGGACCTTCGCTAATGAAAAACTGTTTTTT	TRBJ1-4	.	.	16	TRBV19
CASSLGSVWVAGNQPQHF	TGTGCCAGCAGCTTGGGTTCGGTCTGGGTTGCGGGCAATCAGCCCCAGCATTTT	TRBJ1-5	.	.	18	TRBV7-8
CASSMFGRDGEKLFF	TGTGCCAGTAGTATGTTTGGCAGGGATGGTGAAAAACTGTTTTTT	TRBJ1-4	.	once	15	TRBV19
CASGGFGYGYTF	TGTGCCAGCGGGGGTTTCGGCTATGGCTACACCTTC	TRBJ1-2	.	.	12	TRBV6-5
CASNPTGSNTEAFF	TGTGCCAGCAACCCGACAGGGTCGAACACTGAAGCTTTCTTT	TRBJ1-1	TRBD1	.	14	TRBV5-6
CASSFDLEGTQYF	TGTGCCAGCAGCTTCGATCTGGAGGGGACCCAGTACTTC	TRBJ2-5	.	.	13	TRBV7-9
CASSEDRASEKLFF	TGTGCCAGCAGTGAAGACAGGGCATCCGAAAAACTGTTTTTT	TRBJ1-4	.	.	14	TRBV2
CASSPTRSSYNEQFF	TGTGCCAGCAGCCCCACACGAAGCTCCTACAATGAGCAGTTCTTC	TRBJ2-1	.	.	15	TRBV14
CAGNVWGGTEAFF	TGTGCCGGGAATGTATGGGGAGGCACTGAAGCTTTCTTT	TRBJ1-1	.	few	13	TRBV30
CASSQGQGSFTEAFF	TGTGCCAGCAGCCAGGGACAGGGGTCCTTCACTGAAGCTTTCTTT	TRBJ1-1	TRBD1	.	15	TRBV5-4
CASSHKTVQGLSGNTIYF	TGCGCCAGCAGCCACAAGACAGTCCAGGGCCTCTCTGGAAACACCATATATTTT	TRBJ1-3	.	.	18	TRBV4-1
CASSKDRAWGYTF	TGTGCCAGCAGCAAGGACAGGGCCTGGGGCTACACCTTC	TRBJ1-2	TRBD1	.	13	TRBV6-5
CASSLYSDQETQYF	TGTGCCAGCAGTTTGTACAGCGACCAAGAGACCCAGTACTTC	TRBJ2-5	.	.	14	TRBV6-5
CASSPNSGGAREQYF	TGTGCCAGCAGTCCTAATAGCGGGGGGGCCCGCGAGCAGTACTTC	TRBJ2-7	TRBD2	.	15	TRBV2
CASSAFGAVDYTF	TGTGCCAGCAGCGCTTTTGGGGCAGTAGACTACACCTTC	TRBJ1-2	.	.	13	TRBV7-9
CAISELDRGSTEAFF	TGTGCCATCAGTGAACTGGACAGGGGGAGCACTGAAGCTTTCTTT	TRBJ1-1	TRBD1	.	15	TRBV10-3
CATSDLNGETQYF	TGTGCCACCAGTGATTTGAACGGAGAGACCCAGTACTTC	TRBJ2-5	.	.	13	TRBV24-1
CASSTRGGRSPLNSPLHF	TGTGCCAGTAGTACGCGAGGGGGGAGGTCCCCATTAAATTCACCCCTCCACTTT	TRBJ1-6	.	.	18	TRBV19
CSVVTYVVSRQETQYF	TGCAGCGTTGTAACCTATGTAGTTAGCCGCCAAGAGACCCAGTACTTC	TRBJ2-5	.	.	16	TRBV29-1
CASSEALNSYNEKLFF	TGTGCCAGCAGTGAAGCTCTGAACAGTTATAATGAAAAACTGTTTTTT	TRBJ1-4	.	.	16	TRBV6-1
CASSQGDPPYEQYF	TGCGCCAGCAGCCAGGGGGATCCCCCGTACGAGCAGTACTTC	TRBJ2-7	.	.	14	TRBV4-1
CASSRTGVAEAFF	TGTGCCAGCAGCCGAACAGGGGTAGCTGAAGCTTTCTTT	TRBJ1-1	TRBD1	.	13	TRBV7-8
CASSLWESSYEQYF	TGTGCCAGCAGCTTGTGGGAGAGCTCCTACGAGCAGTACTTC	TRBJ2-7	.	.	14	TRBV7-6
CASGRGGRSTDTQYF	TGTGCCAGCGGCCGAGGGGGCAGGAGCACAGATACGCAGTATTTT	TRBJ2-3	TRBD1	.	15	TRBV6-5
CATLESNQPQHF	TGTGCCACCCTGGAAAGCAATCAGCCCCAGCATTTT	TRBJ1-5	.	once	12	TRBV28
CAWSLGTGNEQYF	TGTGCCTGGAGTTTAGGGACAGGGAACGAGCAGTACTTC	TRBJ2-7	TRBD1	.	13	TRBV30
CASSTSAIAKNIQYF	TGTGCCAGCAGCACCTCGGCCATAGCCAAAAACATTCAGTACTTC	TRBJ2-4	.	.	15	TRBV7-2
CASSEGGDDGKLFF	TGCGCCAGCAGTGAGGGGGGGGATGATGGAAAACTGTTTTTT	TRBJ1-4	.	.	14	TRBV4-1
CASSRGTSGGVTDTQYF	TGTGCCAGCAGCCGGGGAACTAGCGGGGGGGTCACAGATACGCAGTATTTT	TRBJ2-3	TRBD2	.	17	TRBV6-2/TRBV6-3
CASSYGGGQNQPQHF	TGCGCCAGCAGCTATGGAGGGGGTCAGAATCAGCCCCAGCATTTT	TRBJ1-5	.	few	15	TRBV5-1
CASSQLQGTTEAFF	TGTGCCAGCAGCCAACTACAGGGGACCACTGAAGCTTTCTTT	TRBJ1-1	TRBD1	.	14	TRBV3-1/TRBV3-2
CASSAEMWGEKLFF	TGTGCCAGCAGCGCCGAGATGTGGGGTGAAAAACTGTTTTTT	TRBJ1-4	.	.	14	TRBV9
CASTGQQGANGYTF	TGTGCCAGCACCGGACAGCAGGGGGCGAATGGCTACACCTTC	TRBJ1-2	TRBD1	.	14	TRBV9